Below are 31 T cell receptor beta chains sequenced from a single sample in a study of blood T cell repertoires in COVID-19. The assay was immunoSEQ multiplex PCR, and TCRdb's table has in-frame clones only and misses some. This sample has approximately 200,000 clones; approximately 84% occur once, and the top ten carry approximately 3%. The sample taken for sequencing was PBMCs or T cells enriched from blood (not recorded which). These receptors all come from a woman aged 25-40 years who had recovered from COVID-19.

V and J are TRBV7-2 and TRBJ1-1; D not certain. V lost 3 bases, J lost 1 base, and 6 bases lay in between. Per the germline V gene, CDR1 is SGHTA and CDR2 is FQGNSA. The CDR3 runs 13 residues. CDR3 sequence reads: CASSFQKNTEAFF. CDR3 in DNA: TGTGCCAGCAGCTTCCAAAAGAACACTGAAGCTTTCTTT.

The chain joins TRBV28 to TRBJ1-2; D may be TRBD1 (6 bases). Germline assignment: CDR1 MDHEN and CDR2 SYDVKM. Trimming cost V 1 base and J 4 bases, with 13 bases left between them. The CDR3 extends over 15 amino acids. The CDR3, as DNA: TGTGCCAGCAGTTTATTCAGGGGATCGAGCTATGGCTACACCTTC. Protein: CASSLFRGSSYGYTF.

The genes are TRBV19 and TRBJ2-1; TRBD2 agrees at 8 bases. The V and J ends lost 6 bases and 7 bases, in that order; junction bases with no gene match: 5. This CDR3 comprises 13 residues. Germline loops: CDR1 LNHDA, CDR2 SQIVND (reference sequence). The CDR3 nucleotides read TGTGCCAGTAGGGCGGGAGGACTAAATGAGCAGTTCTTC. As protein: CASRAGGLNEQFF.

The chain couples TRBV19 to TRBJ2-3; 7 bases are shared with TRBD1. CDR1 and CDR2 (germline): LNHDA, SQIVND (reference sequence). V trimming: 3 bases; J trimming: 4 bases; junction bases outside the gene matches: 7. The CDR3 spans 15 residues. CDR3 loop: CASSIDTGEADTQYF. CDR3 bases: TGTGCCAGTAGTATTGACACAGGGGAAGCAGATACGCAGTATTTT.

CDR3 sequence: CASRLDSPWASGDYTGELFF. The CDR3 DNA reads as TGTGCAAGTCGCTTAGACTCCCCCTGGGCTAGCGGGGATTACACCGGGGAGCTGTTTTTT. The gene calls are TRBV12-2 and TRBJ2-2; TRBD2 reflects the table's D call only, with no check against the DNA. TRBV12-2 is classified as a pseudogene. The CDR3 sequence is 20 residues long.

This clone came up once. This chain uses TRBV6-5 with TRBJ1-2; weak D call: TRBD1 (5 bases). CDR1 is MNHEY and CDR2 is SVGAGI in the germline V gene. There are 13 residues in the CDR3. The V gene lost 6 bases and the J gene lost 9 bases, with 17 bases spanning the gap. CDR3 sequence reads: CASSSQPTVSYTF. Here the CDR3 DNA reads TGTGCCAGCAGCTCCCAACCGACAGTGAGCTACACCTTC.

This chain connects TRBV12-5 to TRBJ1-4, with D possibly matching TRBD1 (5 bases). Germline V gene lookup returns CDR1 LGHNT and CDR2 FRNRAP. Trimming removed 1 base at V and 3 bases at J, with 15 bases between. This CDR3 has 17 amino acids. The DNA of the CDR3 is TGTGCTAGTGGTTTGGCCATCATGGGGGAGGCTAATGAAAAACTGTTTTTT. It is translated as CASGLAIMGEANEKLFF.

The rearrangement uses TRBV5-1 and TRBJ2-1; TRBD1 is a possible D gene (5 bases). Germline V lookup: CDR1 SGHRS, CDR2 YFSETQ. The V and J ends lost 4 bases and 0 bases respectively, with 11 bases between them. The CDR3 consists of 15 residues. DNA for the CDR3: TGCGCCAGCAGCATACAGGCCTACTCCTACAATGAGCAGTTCTTC. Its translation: CASSIQAYSYNEQFF. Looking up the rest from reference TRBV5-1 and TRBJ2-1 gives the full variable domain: KAGVTQTPRYLIKTRGQQVTLSCSPISGHRSVSWYQQTPGQGLQFLFEYFSETQRNKGNFPGRFSGRQFSNSRSEMNVSTLELGDSALYLCASSIQAYSYNEQFFGPGTRLTVL.

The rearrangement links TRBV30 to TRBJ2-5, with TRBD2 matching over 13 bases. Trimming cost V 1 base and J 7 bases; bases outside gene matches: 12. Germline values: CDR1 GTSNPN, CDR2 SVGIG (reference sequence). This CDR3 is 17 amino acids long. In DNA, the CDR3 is TGTGCCTGGAGTGCCTGGACTAGCGGGAGAGCCCTCGGGACCCAGTACTTC. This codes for CAWSAWTSGRALGTQYF.

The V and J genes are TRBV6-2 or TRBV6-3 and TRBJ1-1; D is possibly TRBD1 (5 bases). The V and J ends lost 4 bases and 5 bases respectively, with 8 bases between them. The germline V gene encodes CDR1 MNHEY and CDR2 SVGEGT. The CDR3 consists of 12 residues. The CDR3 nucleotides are TGTGCCAGCAGTTTAGGGGAAACTGAAGCTTTCTTT. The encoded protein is CASSLGETEAFF.

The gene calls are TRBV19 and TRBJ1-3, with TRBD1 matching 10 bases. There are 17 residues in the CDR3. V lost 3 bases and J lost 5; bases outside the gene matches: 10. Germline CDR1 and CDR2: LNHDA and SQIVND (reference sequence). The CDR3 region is CASSMHRTGGIRNTIYF. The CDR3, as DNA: TGTGCCAGTAGTATGCACCGGACAGGGGGGATCAGAAACACCATATATTTT.

CDR3: CASSATTGEQYV. CDR3 sequence (DNA): TGCGCCAGCAGTGCCACAACGGGCGAGCAGTACGTC. This rearrangement joins TRBV10-2 to TRBJ2-7; no firm D call. Germline values: CDR1 WSHSY, CDR2 SAAADI. The V end was cut by 4 bases, the J end by 6 bases, with 10 bases between. The CDR3 has 12 residues.

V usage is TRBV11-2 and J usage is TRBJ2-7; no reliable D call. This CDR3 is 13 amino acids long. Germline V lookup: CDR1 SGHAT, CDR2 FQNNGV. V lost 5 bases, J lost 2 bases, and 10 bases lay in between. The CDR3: CASSRDLPYEQYF. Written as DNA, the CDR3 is TGTGCCAGCAGCCGAGATTTGCCCTACGAGCAGTACTTC.

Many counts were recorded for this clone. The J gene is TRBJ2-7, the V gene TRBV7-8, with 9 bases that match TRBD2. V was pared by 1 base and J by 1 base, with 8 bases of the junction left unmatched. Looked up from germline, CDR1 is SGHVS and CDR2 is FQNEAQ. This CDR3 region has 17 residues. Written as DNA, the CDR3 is TGTGCCAGCAGCTTAGGAGCGGGGGGCCCTAAGTCCTACGAGCAGTACGTC. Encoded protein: CASSLGAGGPKSYEQYV.

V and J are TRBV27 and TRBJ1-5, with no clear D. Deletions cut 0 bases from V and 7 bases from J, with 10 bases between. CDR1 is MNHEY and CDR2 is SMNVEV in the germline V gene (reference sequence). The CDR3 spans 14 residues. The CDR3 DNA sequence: TGTGCCAGCAGTTTATCCAACTTCCGACAGCCCCAGCATTTT. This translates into CASSLSNFRQPQHF.

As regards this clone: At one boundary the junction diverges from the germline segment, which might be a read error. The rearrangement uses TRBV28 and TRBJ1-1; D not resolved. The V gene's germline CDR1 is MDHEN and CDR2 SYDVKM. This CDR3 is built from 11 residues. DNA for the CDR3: TGTGCCAGCAGTTCCAGTGTTGGCTGGTGGTTT. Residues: CASSSSVGWWF.

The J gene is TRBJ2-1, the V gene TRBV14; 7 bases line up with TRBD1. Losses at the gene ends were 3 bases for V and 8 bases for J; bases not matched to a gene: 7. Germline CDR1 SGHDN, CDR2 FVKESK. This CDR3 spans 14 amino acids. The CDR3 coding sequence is TGTGCCAGCAGCCACGGACAGGTTGTAGATGAGCAGTTCTTC. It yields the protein CASSHGQVVDEQFF.

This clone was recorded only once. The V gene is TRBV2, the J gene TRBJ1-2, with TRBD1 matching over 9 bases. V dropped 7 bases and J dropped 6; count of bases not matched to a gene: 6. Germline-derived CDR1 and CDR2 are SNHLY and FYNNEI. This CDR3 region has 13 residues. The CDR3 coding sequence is TGTGCCAGCAACCCACAGGGGGCCGATGGCTACACCTTC. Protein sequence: CASNPQGADGYTF.

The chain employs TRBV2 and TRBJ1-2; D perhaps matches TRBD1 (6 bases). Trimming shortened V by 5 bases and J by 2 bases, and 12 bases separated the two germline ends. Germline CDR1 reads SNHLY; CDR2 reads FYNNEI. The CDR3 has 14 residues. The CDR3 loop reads CASSRTAANYGYTF. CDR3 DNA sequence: TGTGCCAGCAGTCGGACAGCCGCAAACTATGGCTACACCTTC.

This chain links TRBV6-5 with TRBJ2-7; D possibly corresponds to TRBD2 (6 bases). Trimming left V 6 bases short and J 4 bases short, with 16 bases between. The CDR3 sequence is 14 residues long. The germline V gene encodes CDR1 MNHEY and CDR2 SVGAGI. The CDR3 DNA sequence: TGTGCCAGCAGCGGCGAGGGACTCTCGTACGAGCAGTACTTC. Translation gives CASSGEGLSYEQYF.

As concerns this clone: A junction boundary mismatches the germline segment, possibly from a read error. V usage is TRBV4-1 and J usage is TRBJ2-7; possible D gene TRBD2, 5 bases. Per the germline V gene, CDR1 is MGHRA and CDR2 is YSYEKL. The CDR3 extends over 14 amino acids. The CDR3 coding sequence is TGCGCCGGCAGCCAAGAGAGAGGGAGCCCCGAGCAGTACTTC. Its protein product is CAGSQERGSPEQYF.

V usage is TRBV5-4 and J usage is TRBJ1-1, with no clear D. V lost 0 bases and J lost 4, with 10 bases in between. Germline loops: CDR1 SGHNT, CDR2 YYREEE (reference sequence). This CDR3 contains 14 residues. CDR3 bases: TGTGCCAGCAGCTTGGCGGGGAAGATCACTGAAGCTTTCTTT. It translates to CASSLAGKITEAFF.

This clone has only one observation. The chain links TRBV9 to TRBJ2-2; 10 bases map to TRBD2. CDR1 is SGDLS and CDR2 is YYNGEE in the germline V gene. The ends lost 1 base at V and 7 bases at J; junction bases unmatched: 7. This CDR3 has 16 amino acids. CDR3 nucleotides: TGTGCCAGCAGCGTACAGTCTAGCGGGAGTGGCGGGGAGCTGTTTTTT. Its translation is CASSVQSSGSGGELFF. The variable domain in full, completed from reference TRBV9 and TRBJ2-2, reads DSGVTQTPKHLITATGQRVTLRCSPRSGDLSVYWYQQSLDQGLQFLIQYYNGEERAKGNILERFSAQQFPDLHSELNLSSLELGDSALYFCASSVQSSGSGGELFFGEGSRLTVL.

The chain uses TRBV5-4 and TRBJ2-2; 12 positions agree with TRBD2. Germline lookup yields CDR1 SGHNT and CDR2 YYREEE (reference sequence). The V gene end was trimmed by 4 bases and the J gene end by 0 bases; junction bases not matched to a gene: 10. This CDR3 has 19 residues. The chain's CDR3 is CASSTGTSGRRANTGELFF. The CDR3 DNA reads TGTGCCAGCAGCACTGGGACTAGCGGGCGGAGGGCGAACACCGGGGAGCTGTTTTTT.

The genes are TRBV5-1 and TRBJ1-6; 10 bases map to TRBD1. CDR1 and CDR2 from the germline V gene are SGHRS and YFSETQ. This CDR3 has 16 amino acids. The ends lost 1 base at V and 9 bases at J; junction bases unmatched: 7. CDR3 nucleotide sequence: TGCGCCAGCAGCTTGTTCCGGGACAGGGGAGGTTCACCCCTCCACTTT. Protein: CASSLFRDRGGSPLHF.

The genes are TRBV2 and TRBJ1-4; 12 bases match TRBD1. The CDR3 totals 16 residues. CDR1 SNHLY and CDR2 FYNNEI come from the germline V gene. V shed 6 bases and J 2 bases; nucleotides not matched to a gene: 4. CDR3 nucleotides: TGTGCCAGCAGCGGGGACAGGGGGCTTACTAATGAAAAACTGTTTTTT. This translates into CASSGDRGLTNEKLFF.

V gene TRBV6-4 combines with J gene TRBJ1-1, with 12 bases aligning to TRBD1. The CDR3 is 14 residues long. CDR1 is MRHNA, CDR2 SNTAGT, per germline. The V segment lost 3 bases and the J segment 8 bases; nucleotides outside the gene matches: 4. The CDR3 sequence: CASSEGQGASEAFF. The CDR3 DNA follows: TGTGCCAGCAGTGAGGGACAGGGGGCTAGCGAAGCTTTCTTT.

CDR3 residues: CASSLAGQGPYGYTF. DNA of the CDR3: TGTGCCAGCAGCTTAGCGGGTCAGGGCCCCTATGGCTACACCTTC. V usage is TRBV7-2 and J usage is TRBJ1-2; tentatively, D is TRBD1 (5 bases). This CDR3 comprises 15 residues. Trimming stripped 0 bases from V and 4 bases from J, with 12 bases between. Germline V gene lookup returns CDR1 SGHTA and CDR2 FQGNSA.

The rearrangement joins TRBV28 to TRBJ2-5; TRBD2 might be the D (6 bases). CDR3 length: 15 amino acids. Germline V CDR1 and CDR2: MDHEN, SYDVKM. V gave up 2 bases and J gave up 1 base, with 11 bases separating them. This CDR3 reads CASSLPGTLQETQYF. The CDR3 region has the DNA TGTGCCAGCAGTTTACCGGGGACTCTCCAAGAGACCCAGTACTTC.

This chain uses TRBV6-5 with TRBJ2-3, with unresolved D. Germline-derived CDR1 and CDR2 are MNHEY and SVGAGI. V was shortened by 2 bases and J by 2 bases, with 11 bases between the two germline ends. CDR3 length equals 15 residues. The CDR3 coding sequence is TGTGCCAGCAGTTACGAAGCGTCTCCCACAGATACGCAGTATTTT. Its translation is CASSYEASPTDTQYF.

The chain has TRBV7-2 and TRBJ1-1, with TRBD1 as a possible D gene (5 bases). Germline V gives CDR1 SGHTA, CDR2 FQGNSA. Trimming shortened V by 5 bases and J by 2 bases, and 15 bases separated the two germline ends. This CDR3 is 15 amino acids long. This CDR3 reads CASSHEPGRNTEAFF. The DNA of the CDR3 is TGTGCCAGCAGCCACGAGCCAGGGCGAAACACTGAAGCTTTCTTT.